The sequence of this T cell receptor beta chain was determined in a study of CD8+ T cells in alopecia areata. Study conclusions and caveats: Patients showed less clear TCR sequence sharing than mice, possibly partly because of HLA diversity.

RNA was extracted and reverse transcribed into cDNA as the sequencing template. TCRdb's table, derived via immunoSEQ multiplex PCR, lists solely in-frame clones and lacks some. This table holds about 110,000 clones, 45% to 60% found once. As concerns this clone: Its antigen remains unknown.

Trimming pared 5 bases from V and 2 bases from J, leaving 11 bases between. In germline, CDR1 is PRHDT, CDR2 FYEKMQ (reference sequence). The CDR3 runs 14 residues. What was sequenced was NKG2D-low CD8+ T cells sorted from blood. The TCR was taken from a human donor with alopecia areata. This chain uses TRBV13 with TRBJ2-3, with D tentatively TRBD1 or TRBD2 (5 bases each). For the CDR3, the DNA is TGTGCCAGCAGCGGGGGATCAAACACAGATACGCAGTATTTT. It is translated as CASSGGSNTDTQYF.